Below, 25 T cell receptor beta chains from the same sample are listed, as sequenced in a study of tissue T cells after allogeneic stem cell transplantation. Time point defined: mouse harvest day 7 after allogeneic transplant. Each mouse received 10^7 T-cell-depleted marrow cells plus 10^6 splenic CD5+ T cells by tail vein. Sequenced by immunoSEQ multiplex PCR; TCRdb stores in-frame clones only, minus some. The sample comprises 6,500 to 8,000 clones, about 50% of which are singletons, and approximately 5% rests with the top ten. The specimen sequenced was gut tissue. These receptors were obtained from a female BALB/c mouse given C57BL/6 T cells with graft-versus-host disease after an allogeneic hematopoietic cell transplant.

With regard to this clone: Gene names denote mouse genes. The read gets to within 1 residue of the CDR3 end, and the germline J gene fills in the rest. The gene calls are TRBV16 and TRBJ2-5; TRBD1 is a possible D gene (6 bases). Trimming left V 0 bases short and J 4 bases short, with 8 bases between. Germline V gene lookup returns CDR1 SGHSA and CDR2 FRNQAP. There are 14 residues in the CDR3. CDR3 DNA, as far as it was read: TGTGCAAGCAGCTTAGAGGGGACAAAAGACACCCAGTAC. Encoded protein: CASSLEGTKDTQY. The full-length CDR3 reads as CASSLEGTKDTQYF.

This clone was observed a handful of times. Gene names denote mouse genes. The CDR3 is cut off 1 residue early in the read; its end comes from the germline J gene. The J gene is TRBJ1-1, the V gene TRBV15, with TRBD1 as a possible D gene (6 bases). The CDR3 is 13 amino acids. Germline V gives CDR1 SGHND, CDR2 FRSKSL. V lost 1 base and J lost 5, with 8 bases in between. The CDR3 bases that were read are TGTGCCAGCAGTTTAGGGGGACAAACAGAAGTCTTC. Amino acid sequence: CASSLGGQTEVF. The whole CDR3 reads CASSLGGQTEVFF.

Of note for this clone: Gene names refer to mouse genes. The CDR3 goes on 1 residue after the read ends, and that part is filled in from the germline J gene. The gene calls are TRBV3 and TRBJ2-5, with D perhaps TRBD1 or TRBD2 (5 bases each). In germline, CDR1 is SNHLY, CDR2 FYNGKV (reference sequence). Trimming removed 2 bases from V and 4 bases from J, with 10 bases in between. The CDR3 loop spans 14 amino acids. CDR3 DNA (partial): TGTGCCAGCAGCTTATATGGGGCCAAAGACACCCAGTAC. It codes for CASSLYGAKDTQY. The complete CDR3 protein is CASSLYGAKDTQYF.

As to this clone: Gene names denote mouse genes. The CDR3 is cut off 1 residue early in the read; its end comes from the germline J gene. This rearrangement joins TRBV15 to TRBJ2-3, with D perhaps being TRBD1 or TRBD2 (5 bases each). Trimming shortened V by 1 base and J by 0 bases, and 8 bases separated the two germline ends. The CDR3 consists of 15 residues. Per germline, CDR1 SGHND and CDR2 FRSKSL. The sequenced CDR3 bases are TGTGCCAGCAGTTTAGGGGGCCCTAGTGCAGAAACGCTGTAT. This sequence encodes CASSLGGPSAETLY. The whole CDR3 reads CASSLGGPSAETLYF. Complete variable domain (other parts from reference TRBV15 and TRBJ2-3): DAGVTQTPRHEVAEKGQTIILKCEPVSGHNDLFWYRQTKIQGLELLSYFRSKSLMEDGGAFKDRFKAEMLNSSFSTLKIQPTEPKDSAVYLCASSLGGPSAETLYFGSGTRLTVL.

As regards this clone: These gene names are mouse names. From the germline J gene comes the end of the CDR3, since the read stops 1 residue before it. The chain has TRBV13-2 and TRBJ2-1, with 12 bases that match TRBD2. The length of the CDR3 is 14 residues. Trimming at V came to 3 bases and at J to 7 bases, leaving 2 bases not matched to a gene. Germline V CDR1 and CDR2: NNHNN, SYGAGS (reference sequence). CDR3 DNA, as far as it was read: TGTGCCAGCGGTGGACTGGGGGGGCGCGCTGAGCAGTTC. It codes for CASGGLGGRAEQF. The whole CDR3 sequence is CASGGLGGRAEQFF.

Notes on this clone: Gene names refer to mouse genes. The CDR3 spells CGARAGSQNTLYF. The covered CDR3 bases are TGTGGTGCTAGGGCCGGAAGTCAAAACACCTTGTAC. The chain recombines TRBV20 with TRBJ2-4; D unclear. The missing CDR3 end, 1 residue past where the read stops, is filled in from the germline J gene. The germline gives CDR1 GFQATS, CDR2 STVNSAI. The CDR3 totals 13 residues. V was shortened by 1 base and J by 0 bases, with 5 bases between the two germline ends.

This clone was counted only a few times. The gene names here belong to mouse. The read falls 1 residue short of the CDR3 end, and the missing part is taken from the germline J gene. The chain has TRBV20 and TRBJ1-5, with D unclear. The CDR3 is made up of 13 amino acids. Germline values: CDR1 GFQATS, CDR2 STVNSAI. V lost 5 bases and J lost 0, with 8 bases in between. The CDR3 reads CGAARSNNQAPLF. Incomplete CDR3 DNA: TGTGGTGCTGCCCGATCTAACAACCAGGCTCCGCTT. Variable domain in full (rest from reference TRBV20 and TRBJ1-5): GALVYQYPRRTICKSGTSMRMECQAVGFQATSVAWYRQSPQKTFELIALSTVNSAIKYEQNFTQEKFPISHPNLSFSSMTVLNAYLEDRGLYLCGAARSNNQAPLFGEGTRLSVL.

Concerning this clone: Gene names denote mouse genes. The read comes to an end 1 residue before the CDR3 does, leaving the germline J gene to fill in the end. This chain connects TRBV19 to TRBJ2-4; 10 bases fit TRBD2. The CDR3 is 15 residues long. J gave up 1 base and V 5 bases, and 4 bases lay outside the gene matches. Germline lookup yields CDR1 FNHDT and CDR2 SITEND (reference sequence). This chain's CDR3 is CASRILGGGQNTLYF. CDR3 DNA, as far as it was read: TGTGCCAGCAGGATACTGGGGGGGGGTCAAAACACCTTGTAC.

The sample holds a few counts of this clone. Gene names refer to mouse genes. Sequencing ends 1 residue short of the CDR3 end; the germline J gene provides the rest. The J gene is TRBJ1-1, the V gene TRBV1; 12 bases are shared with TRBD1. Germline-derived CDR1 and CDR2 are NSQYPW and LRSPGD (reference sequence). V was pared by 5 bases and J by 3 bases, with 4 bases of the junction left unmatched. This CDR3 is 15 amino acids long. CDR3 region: CTCSSRDRGHTEVFF. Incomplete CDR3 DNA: TGCACCTGCAGTTCCCGGGACAGGGGGCACACAGAAGTCTTC.

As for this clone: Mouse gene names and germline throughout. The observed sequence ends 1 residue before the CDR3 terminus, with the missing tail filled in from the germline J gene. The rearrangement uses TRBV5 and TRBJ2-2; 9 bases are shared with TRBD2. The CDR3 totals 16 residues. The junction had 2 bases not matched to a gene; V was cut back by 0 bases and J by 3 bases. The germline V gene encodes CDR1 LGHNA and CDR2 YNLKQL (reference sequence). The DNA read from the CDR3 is TGTGCCAGCAGCCAAGATTGGGGGGGCGACACCGGGCAGCTCTAC. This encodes CASSQDWGGDTGQLY. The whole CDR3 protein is CASSQDWGGDTGQLYF.

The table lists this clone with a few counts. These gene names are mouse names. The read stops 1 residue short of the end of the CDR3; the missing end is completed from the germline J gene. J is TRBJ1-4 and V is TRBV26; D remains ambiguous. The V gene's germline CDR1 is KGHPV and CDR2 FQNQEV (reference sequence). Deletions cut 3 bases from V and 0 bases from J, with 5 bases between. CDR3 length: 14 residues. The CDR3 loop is CASSLPLSNERLFF. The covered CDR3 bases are TGTGCCAGCAGTCTCCCCCTTTCCAACGAAAGATTATTT.

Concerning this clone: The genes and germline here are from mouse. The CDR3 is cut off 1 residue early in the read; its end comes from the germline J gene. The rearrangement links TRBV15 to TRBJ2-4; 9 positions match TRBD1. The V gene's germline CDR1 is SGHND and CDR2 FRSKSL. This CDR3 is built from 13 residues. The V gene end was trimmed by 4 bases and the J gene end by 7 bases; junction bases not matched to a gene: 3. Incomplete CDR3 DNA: TGTGCCAGCAGTTCGGGACAGGGCCACACCTTGTAC. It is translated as CASSSGQGHTLY. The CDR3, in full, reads CASSSGQGHTLYF.

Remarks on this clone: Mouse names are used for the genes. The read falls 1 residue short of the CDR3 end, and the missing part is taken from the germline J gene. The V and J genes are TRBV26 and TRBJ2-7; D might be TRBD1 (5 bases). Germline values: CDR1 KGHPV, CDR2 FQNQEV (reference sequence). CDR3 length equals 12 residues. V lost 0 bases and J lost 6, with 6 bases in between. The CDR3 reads CASSLSRGEQYF. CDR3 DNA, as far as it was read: TGTGCCAGCAGTCTGTCTAGGGGTGAACAGTAC.

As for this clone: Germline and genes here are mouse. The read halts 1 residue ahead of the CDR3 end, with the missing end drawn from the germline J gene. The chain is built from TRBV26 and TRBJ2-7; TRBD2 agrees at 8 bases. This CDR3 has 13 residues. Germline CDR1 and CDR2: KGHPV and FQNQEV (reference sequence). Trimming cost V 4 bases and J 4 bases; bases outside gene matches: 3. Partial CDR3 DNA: TGTGCCAGCAGTCGGGGGGGCGAGTATGAACAGTAC. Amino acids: CASSRGGEYEQY. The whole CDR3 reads CASSRGGEYEQYF.

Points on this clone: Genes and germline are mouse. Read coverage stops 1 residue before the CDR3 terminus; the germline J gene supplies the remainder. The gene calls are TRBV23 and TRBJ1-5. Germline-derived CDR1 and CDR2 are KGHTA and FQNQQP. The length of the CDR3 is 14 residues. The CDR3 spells CSSSQSGTNQAPLF. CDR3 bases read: TGCTCCAGCAGTCAATCCGGGACCAACCAGGCTCCGCTT.

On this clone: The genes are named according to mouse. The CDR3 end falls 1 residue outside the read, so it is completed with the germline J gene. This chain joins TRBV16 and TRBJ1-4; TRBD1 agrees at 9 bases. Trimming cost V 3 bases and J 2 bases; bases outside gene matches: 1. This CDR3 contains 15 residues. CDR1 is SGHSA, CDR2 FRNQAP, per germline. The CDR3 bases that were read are TGTGCAAGCAGCTTCACAGGGGGCTCCAACGAAAGATTATTT. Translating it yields CASSFTGGSNERLF. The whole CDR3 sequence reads CASSFTGGSNERLFF.

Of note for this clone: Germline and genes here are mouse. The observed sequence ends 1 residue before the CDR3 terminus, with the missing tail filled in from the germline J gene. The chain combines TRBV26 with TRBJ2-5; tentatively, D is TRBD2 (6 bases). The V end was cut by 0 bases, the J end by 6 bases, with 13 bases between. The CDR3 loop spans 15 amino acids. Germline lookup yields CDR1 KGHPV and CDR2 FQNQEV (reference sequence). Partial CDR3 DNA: TGTGCCAGCAGTCTGTCCGGGGGGAGAGGGGACACCCAGTAC. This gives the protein CASSLSGGRGDTQY. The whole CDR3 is CASSLSGGRGDTQYF. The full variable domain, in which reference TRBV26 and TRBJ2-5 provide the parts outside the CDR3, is NSKVIQTPRYLVKGQGQKAKMRCIPEKGHPVVFWYQQNKNNEFKFLINFQNQEVLQQIDMTEKRFSAECPSNSPCSLEIQSSEAGDSALYLCASSLSGGRGDTQYFGPGTRLLVL.

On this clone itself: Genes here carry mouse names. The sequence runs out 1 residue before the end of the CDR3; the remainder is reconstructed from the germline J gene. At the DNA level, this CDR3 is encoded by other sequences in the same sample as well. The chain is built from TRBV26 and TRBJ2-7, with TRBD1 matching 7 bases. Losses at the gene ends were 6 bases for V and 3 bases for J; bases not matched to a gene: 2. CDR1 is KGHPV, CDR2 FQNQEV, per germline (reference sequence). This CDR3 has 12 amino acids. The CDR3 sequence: CASSRDSYEQYF. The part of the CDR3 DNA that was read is TGTGCCAGCAGCCGGGACAGCTATGAACAGTAC.

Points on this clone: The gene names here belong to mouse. This chain's CDR3 is CASGATGISNERLFF. CDR3 bases read: TGTGCCAGCGGTGCCACAGGAATTTCCAACGAAAGATTATTT. The chain combines TRBV13-2 with TRBJ1-4; tentative D call: TRBD1 (5 bases). Read sequence stops 1 residue before the CDR3 end, and the germline J gene provides the missing end. Per germline, CDR1 NNHNN and CDR2 SYGAGS (reference sequence). V lost 3 bases and J 0 bases, leaving 9 bases between the germline ends. The CDR3 has 15 amino acids.

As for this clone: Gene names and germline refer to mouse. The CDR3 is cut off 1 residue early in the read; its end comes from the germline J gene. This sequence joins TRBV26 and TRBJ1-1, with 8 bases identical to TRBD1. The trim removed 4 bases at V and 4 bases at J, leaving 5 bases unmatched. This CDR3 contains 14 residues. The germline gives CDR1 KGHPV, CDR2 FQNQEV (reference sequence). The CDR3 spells CASSRTGRGTEVFF. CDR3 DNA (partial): TGTGCCAGCAGTCGGACAGGGAGGGGCACAGAAGTCTTC.

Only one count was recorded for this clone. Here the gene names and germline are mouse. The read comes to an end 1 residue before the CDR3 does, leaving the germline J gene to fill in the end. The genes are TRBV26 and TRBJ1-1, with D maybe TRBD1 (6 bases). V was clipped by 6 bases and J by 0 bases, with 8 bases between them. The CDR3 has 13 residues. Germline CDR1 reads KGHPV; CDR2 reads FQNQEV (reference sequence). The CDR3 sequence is CASRDSANTEVFF. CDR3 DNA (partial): TGTGCCAGCAGGGACAGTGCAAACACAGAAGTCTTC. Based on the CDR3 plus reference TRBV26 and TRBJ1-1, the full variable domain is NSKVIQTPRYLVKGQGQKAKMRCIPEKGHPVVFWYQQNKNNEFKFLINFQNQEVLQQIDMTEKRFSAECPSNSPCSLEIQSSEAGDSALYLCASRDSANTEVFFGKGTRLTVV.

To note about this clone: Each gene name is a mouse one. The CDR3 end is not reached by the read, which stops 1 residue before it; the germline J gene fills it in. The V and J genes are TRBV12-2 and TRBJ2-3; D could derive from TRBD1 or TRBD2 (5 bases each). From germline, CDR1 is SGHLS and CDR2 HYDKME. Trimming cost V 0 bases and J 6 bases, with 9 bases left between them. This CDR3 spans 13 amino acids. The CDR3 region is CASSLAGVETLYF. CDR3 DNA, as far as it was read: TGTGCCAGCTCTCTCGCGGGGGTCGAAACGCTGTAT.

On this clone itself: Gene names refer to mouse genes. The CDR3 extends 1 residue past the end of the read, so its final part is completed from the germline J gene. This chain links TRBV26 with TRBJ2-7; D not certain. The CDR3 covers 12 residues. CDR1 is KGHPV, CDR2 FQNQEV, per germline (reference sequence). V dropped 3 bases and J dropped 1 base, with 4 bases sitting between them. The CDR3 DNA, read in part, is TGTGCCAGCAGTCTCCAGTCCTATGAACAGTAC. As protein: CASSLQSYEQY. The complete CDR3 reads CASSLQSYEQYF.

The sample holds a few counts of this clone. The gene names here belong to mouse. The CDR3 sequence is CASRDWEIYAEQFF. CDR3 bases read: TGTGCCAGCAGGGACTGGGAGATATATGCTGAGCAGTTC. The rearrangement links TRBV26 to TRBJ2-1, with 8 bases fitting TRBD2. The read falls 1 residue short of the CDR3 end, and the missing part is taken from the germline J gene. Losses at the gene ends were 6 bases for V and 4 bases for J; bases not matched to a gene: 5. The CDR3 has 14 residues. Germline V gives CDR1 KGHPV, CDR2 FQNQEV (reference sequence).

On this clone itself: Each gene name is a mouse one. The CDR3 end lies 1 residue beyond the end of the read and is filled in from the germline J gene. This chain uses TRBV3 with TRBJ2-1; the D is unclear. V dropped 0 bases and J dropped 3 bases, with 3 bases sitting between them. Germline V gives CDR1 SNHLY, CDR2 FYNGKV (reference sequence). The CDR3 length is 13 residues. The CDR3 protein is CASSLAGYAEQFF. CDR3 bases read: TGTGCCAGCAGCTTAGCCGGCTATGCTGAGCAGTTC.